These 17 T cell receptor beta chains were sequenced from one sample in a study of blood T cell repertoires in COVID-19. Sequencing was performed with immunoSEQ multiplex PCR; in TCRdb, only in-frame clones are kept and a portion is missing. The table lists approximately 150,000 clones, roughly 88% of them singletons. Input material: peripheral blood. These receptor sequences come from a man aged 70 or older with active COVID-19.

The chain couples TRBV5-6 to TRBJ1-5; the match to TRBD1 covers 7 bases. The germline gives CDR1 SGHDT, CDR2 YYEEEE. Trimming at V came to 1 base and at J to 3 bases, leaving 1 base not matched to a gene. The CDR3 totals 14 residues. CDR3 in DNA: TGTGCCAGCAGCTTGCAGGGGGTCAATCAGCCCCAGCATTTT. Residues: CASSLQGVNQPQHF.

For the CDR3, the DNA is TGCGCCAGCAGCCCCCTTCCGGGGGAAAAACTGTTTTTT. Its translation is CASSPLPGEKLFF. The chain links TRBV4-1 to TRBJ1-4; D gene unclear. Trimming removed 4 bases at V and 8 bases at J, with 11 bases between. Germline CDR1 MGHRA, CDR2 YSYEKL. CDR3 length: 13 residues.

The count of this clone is one. The chain recombines TRBV6-4 with TRBJ2-7, with 9 bases that match TRBD2. The junction had 6 bases not matched to a gene; V was cut back by 0 bases and J by 6 bases. The CDR3 is 15 amino acids. Germline V gene data show CDR1 as MRHNA and CDR2 as SNTAGT. CDR3 residues: CASSDSSSGKVEQYF. Written as DNA, the CDR3 is TGTGCCAGCAGTGACTCCTCTAGCGGGAAGGTCGAGCAGTACTTC.

This chain uses TRBV28 with TRBJ2-7; a weak D match, TRBD2 (5 bases). V was clipped by 6 bases and J by 2 bases, with 14 bases between them. This CDR3 has 14 residues. Per the germline V gene, CDR1 is MDHEN and CDR2 is SYDVKM. CDR3 residues: CASRQTTAPYEQYF. CDR3 DNA sequence: TGTGCCAGCAGACAGACTACCGCCCCCTACGAGCAGTACTTC.

V is TRBV19 and J is TRBJ2-7, with D possibly matching TRBD2 (5 bases). V was cut by 0 bases and J by 4 bases, with 7 bases left in between. The CDR3 spans 13 residues. Per germline, CDR1 LNHDA and CDR2 SQIVND (reference sequence). The CDR3 sequence: CASSIEEEYEQYF. The DNA of the CDR3 is TGTGCCAGTAGTATAGAGGAGGAGTACGAGCAGTACTTC.

V and J are TRBV30 and TRBJ2-4; D remains unclear. Trimming cost V 2 bases and J 0 bases, with 11 bases left between them. The germline gives CDR1 GTSNPN, CDR2 SVGIG (reference sequence). The CDR3 consists of 15 residues. CDR3 region: CAWSYSTAAKNIQYF. CDR3 nucleotide sequence: TGTGCCTGGAGTTACTCAACCGCAGCCAAAAACATTCAGTACTTC.

This clone showed up just once. The V call is TRBV7-9, the J call TRBJ2-5; 12 nucleotides agree with TRBD2. CDR3 length equals 16 residues. V was pared by 1 base and J by 4 bases, with 4 bases of the junction left unmatched. Germline V CDR1 and CDR2: SEHNR, FQNEAQ (reference sequence). The CDR3 DNA sequence: TGTGCCAGCAGCTTAGGACTAGCGGGAGTAGGAGAGACCCAGTACTTC. It specifies CASSLGLAGVGETQYF.

The rearrangement uses TRBV7-9 and TRBJ2-1, with TRBD2 matching 12 bases. Germline assignment: CDR1 SEHNR and CDR2 FQNEAQ (reference sequence). The trim removed 1 base at V and 8 bases at J, leaving 9 bases unmatched. CDR3 length: 17 residues. The CDR3 DNA is TGTGCCAGCAGCTTAGAGAGACTAGCGGGAGAAGGCGATGAGCAGTTCTTC. Encoded protein: CASSLERLAGEGDEQFF.

The V gene is TRBV9, the J gene TRBJ2-1; TRBD2 agrees at 7 bases. This CDR3 has 15 amino acids. Looked up from germline, CDR1 is SGDLS and CDR2 is YYNGEE. V lost 2 bases to trimming and J lost 4 bases; unmatched junction nucleotides: 6. Here the CDR3 reads CASSVAGALYNEQFF. CDR3 DNA sequence: TGTGCCAGCAGCGTCGCGGGAGCCCTTTACAATGAGCAGTTCTTC.

V and J are TRBV7-2 and TRBJ2-1; possible D gene TRBD1, 6 bases. Germline V gene data show CDR1 as SGHTA and CDR2 as FQGNSA. Trimming shortened V by 1 base and J by 6 bases, and 7 bases separated the two germline ends. The CDR3 covers 13 residues. The CDR3 DNA is TGTGCCAGCAGCTTAGAAGGGGGCAATGAGCAGTTCTTC. This codes for CASSLEGGNEQFF.

The chain combines TRBV19 with TRBJ2-7, with D perhaps TRBD2 (6 bases). Germline V gene data show CDR1 as LNHDA and CDR2 as SQIVND (reference sequence). The CDR3 sequence is 15 residues long. Trimming cost V 5 bases and J 2 bases, with 16 bases left between them. CDR3 coding DNA: TGTGCCAGTAGTCCTCCGGGACTCACAACCTACGAGCAGTACTTC. This sequence encodes CASSPPGLTTYEQYF.

The gene calls are TRBV6-1 and TRBJ2-2, with D unclear. The CDR3 is 12 amino acids. The germline gives CDR1 MNHNS, CDR2 SASEGT. V lost 2 bases, J lost 6 bases, and 4 bases lay in between. The chain's CDR3 is CASSERAGELFF. CDR3 in DNA: TGTGCCAGCAGTGAAAGAGCCGGGGAGCTGTTTTTT.

The chain combines TRBV24-1 with TRBJ2-4, with TRBD1 as a possible D gene (6 bases). The CDR3 runs 17 residues. Germline V gene sequence: CDR1 KGHDR, CDR2 SFDVKD. Deletions cut 8 bases from V and 2 bases from J, with 21 bases between. The CDR3 sequence is CATKPYRDRLTKNIQYF. The CDR3 nucleotides read TGTGCCACCAAACCGTACAGGGATCGCTTGACCAAAAACATTCAGTACTTC.

J is TRBJ1-4 and V is TRBV5-1; D may be TRBD1 (5 bases). Germline loops: CDR1 SGHRS, CDR2 YFSETQ. V was trimmed by 3 bases and J by 5 bases, leaving 14 bases between them. CDR3 size: 15 residues. The DNA of the CDR3 is TGCGCCAGCAGCTCCGGGACTCAACTCAATGAAAAACTGTTTTTT. It yields the protein CASSSGTQLNEKLFF. The full variable domain, with the rest looked up from reference TRBV5-1 and TRBJ1-4, is KAGVTQTPRYLIKTRGQQVTLSCSPISGHRSVSWYQQTPGQGLQFLFEYFSETQRNKGNFPGRFSGRQFSNSRSEMNVSTLELGDSALYLCASSSGTQLNEKLFFGSGTQLSVL.

The V gene is TRBV6-5, the J gene TRBJ2-1, with D maybe TRBD2 (6 bases). Germline assignment: CDR1 MNHEY and CDR2 SVGAGI. V lost 4 bases to trimming and J lost 8 bases, with 21 bases between them. The CDR3 is 16 amino acids. The CDR3 coding sequence is TGTGCCAGCAGTTCGAAAGCGGGTCGGTTTGAGGATGAGCAGTTCTTC. Translated, it gives CASSSKAGRFEDEQFF.

This clone was detected once. J is TRBJ1-1 and V is TRBV6-5; 7 bases map to TRBD1. The germline V gene has CDR1 MNHEY and CDR2 SVGAGI. Trimming at V came to 5 bases and at J to 7 bases, leaving 4 bases not matched to a gene. The CDR3 runs 12 residues. CDR3 amino acids: CASSRTGLEAFF. The CDR3 DNA follows: TGTGCCAGCAGTAGGACAGGTCTTGAAGCTTTCTTT.

The rearrangement joins TRBV19 to TRBJ1-5; D unclear. The V and J ends lost 3 bases and 5 bases respectively, with 8 bases between them. The CDR3 spans 13 residues. Looked up from germline, CDR1 is LNHDA and CDR2 is SQIVND (reference sequence). CDR3 sequence reads: CASSITGDQPQHF. CDR3 nucleotide sequence: TGTGCCAGTAGTATTACCGGGGATCAGCCCCAGCATTTT.